This is a list of T cell receptor beta chains from one sample in a study of blood T cell repertoires in COVID-19. Using immunoSEQ multiplex PCR, the repertoire was profiled, and TCRdb retains in-frame clones only, with some absent. Of roughly 410,000 clones in the sample, approximately 89% were seen once. The material sequenced was peripheral blood. Receptors originate from a woman aged 40 to 49 with COVID-19, enrolled during active disease. Both conserved end residues are trimmed from each CDR3. The size field is filled for only some rows; it gives once, few, many or a size class.

clone_size | v_call | cdr3_aa
. | TRBV9 | ASSRDTNYGYT
once | TRBV29-1 | SVQTLSGGSVGNYGYT
. | TRBV5-1 | ASSPSRTGELF
. | TRBV7-9 | ASSLEAPRYGYT
. | TRBV5-4 | ASSLAGLGLNEQF
. | TRBV18 | ASSPPGGGQGSSGYT
few | TRBV15 | ATSRDLGGEETQY
. | TRBV7-9 | ASSPRVGSTEAF
. | TRBV27 | ASSKQGGYPYEQY
. | TRBV19 | ASSLTRGLEAF
. | TRBV28 | ASSLPRDRTAKNIQY
. | TRBV18 | ASSPSDRAAF
few | TRBV19 | ASSGRKNTGELF
. | TRBV14 | ASSQVGTVYGYT
. | TRBV5-6 | ASSLGGVAGGPLYNEQF
. | TRBV28 | ASNSPGTGMEAF
. | TRBV3-1/TRBV3-2 | ASSQEGQGGEQF
. | TRBV5-8 | ASSKGGRLYEQY
. | TRBV5-4 | ASSLAGGIYEQY
. | TRBV14 | ASSLWVGLQETQY
. | TRBV27 | ASSPGRPGEQY
. | TRBV5-6 | ASEKGIANEKLF
. | TRBV6-5 | ASSYRSDKNTEAF
. | TRBV7-2 | ASSSGLTGTEAF
. | TRBV5-1 | ASSLAGQGAFDTQY
once | TRBV5-6 | ASSLLAGGKETQY
. | TRBV7-8 | ASSLVEYTEAF
. | TRBV5-1 | ASSLEYGVAGELF
. | TRBV4-2 | ASSPARDRLTGNTIY
. | TRBV30 | AWDRSSYEQY
. | TRBV9 | ASSVATGSQSPLH
once | TRBV7-9 | ASSRDRAQPQH
. | TRBV6-5 | ASSKYRMNTEAF
once | TRBV28 | ASRPTGDRWGYT
. | TRBV4-1 | ASSLGTGGMEKLF
. | TRBV28 | ASRRQGPKLF
. | TRBV5-1 | ASSLGLSTADTQY
. | TRBV28 | ASSLNTDTQY
. | TRBV5-4 | ASSDSGGETQY
. | TRBV27 | ASSSFTGTGSQPQH
once | TRBV30 | AWSGPGRGQPQH
once | TRBV19 | ASRIDRANYGYT
few | TRBV18 | ASSPAKTGLSYEQY
. | TRBV10-3 | AIRGGPKNTEAF
. | TRBV27 | ASRDRDYNSPLH
. | TRBV29-1 | SVGTANYGYT
. | TRBV11-2 | ASSLAGTDTQY
. | TRBV10-1 | ASRPDDRGVADTEAF